The T cell receptor (beta chain) described here comes from a study of neurological immune-mediated disorders. Time point reported: technical triplicate 2. Unsorted libraries were derived from 2 million PBMCs stored at -80 C. The sample holds many counts of this clonotype. Its antigen is unknown. The method for making cDNA was 5'RACE, and it used 10-nucleotide random UMIs. A single run covered 15-18 subjects with over 190 million TCR-beta sequences. TCRdb reanalysed the 5' RACE reads using MiXCR and keeps one entry per CDR3 protein. The sample lists tens of thousands of distinct CDR3 sequences, less than 25% occurring once. Study-wide results and caveats: No CDR3 amino acid sequences recurred among expanded clones across subjects, suggesting private repertoires in all groups.

CDR3 length: 14 residues. Germline CDR1 reads MNHNS; CDR2 reads SASEGT. V lost 6 bases, J lost 0 bases, and 12 bases lay in between. The origin of this receptor is a man aged 60-69 years with HTLV-1-associated myelopathy (HAM/TSP). The material sequenced was PBMCs. This chain uses TRBV6-1 with TRBJ2-7; perhaps TRBD2 as D (6 bases). This CDR3 is CASSTGGNSYEQYF. In nucleotides, the CDR3 is TGTGCCAGCAGCACCGGGGGTAACTCCTACGAGCAGTACTTC.